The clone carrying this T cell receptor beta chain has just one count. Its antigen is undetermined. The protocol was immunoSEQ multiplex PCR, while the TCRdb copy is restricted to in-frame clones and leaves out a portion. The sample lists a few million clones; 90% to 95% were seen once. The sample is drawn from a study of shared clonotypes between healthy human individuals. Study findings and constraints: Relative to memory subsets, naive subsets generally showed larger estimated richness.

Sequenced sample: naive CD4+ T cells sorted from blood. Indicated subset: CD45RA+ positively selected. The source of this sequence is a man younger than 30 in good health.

The CDR3 reads CASSPEAGGTYEQYF. In DNA form, the CDR3 reads TGTGCCAGCAGCCCCGAGGCAGGGGGGACCTACGAGCAGTACTTC. This chain uses TRBV2 with TRBJ2-7, with D possibly being TRBD1 (7 bases). V was cut by 6 bases and J by 2 bases, with 17 bases left in between. CDR1 SNHLY and CDR2 FYNNEI come from the germline V gene. The CDR3 consists of 15 residues.